The sequence of this T cell receptor beta chain was determined in a study of T cell responses to AZD1222 COVID-19 vaccine. General study results and limits: Most donors were white British, females outnumbered males, and clonal diversity was possibly underestimated.

Libraries were prepared by immunoSEQ multiplex PCR; TCRdb keeps only in-frame clonotypes and omits some of them. Here the sample spans about 190,000 clones, 87% being singletons. Germline CDR1 and CDR2: SGHTA and FQGNSA. The CDR3 has 13 residues. V dropped 4 bases and J dropped 4 bases, with 8 bases sitting between them. Comments on this clone: Its specificity is not known.

The starting material was peripheral blood, obtained on day 0 of MenACWY control vaccination. J is TRBJ1-3 and V is TRBV7-2; unclear D gene. The sequence was obtained from an adult in good health. DNA for the CDR3: TGTGCCAGCAGCTCGGCAGTCGGAAACACCATATATTTT. It translates to CASSSAVGNTIYF.